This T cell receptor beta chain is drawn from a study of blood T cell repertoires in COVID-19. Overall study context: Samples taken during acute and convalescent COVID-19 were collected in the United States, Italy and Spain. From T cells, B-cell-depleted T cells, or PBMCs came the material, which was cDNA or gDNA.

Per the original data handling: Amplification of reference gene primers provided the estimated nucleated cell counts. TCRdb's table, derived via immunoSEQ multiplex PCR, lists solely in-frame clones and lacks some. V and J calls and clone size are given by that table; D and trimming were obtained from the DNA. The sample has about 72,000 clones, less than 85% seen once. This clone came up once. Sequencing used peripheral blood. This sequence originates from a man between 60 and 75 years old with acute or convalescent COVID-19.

The CDR3 protein is CASSEGRKSNYGYTF. In nucleotides, the CDR3 is TGCGCCAGCAGTGAGGGCAGGAAATCCAACTATGGCTACACCTTC. This chain joins TRBV10-1 and TRBJ1-2; no firm D call. The CDR3 loop spans 15 amino acids. Germline loops: CDR1 WNHNN, CDR2 SYGVQD (reference sequence). V dropped 2 bases and J dropped 2 bases, with 12 bases sitting between them.